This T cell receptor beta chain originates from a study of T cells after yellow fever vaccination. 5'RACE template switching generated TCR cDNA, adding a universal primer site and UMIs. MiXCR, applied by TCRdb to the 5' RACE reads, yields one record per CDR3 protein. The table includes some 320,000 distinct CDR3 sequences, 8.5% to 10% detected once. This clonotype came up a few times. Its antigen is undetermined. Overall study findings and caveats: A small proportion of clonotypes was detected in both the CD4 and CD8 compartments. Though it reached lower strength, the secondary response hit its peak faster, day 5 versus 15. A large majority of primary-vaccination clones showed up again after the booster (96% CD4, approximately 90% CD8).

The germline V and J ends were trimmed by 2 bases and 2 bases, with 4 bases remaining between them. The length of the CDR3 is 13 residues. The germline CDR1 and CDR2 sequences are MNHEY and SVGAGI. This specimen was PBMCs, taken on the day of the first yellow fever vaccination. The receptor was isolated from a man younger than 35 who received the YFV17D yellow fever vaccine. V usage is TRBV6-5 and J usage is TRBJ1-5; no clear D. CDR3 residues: CASSYNGNQPQHF. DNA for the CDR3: TGTGCCAGCAGTTACAATGGCAATCAGCCCCAGCATTTT.